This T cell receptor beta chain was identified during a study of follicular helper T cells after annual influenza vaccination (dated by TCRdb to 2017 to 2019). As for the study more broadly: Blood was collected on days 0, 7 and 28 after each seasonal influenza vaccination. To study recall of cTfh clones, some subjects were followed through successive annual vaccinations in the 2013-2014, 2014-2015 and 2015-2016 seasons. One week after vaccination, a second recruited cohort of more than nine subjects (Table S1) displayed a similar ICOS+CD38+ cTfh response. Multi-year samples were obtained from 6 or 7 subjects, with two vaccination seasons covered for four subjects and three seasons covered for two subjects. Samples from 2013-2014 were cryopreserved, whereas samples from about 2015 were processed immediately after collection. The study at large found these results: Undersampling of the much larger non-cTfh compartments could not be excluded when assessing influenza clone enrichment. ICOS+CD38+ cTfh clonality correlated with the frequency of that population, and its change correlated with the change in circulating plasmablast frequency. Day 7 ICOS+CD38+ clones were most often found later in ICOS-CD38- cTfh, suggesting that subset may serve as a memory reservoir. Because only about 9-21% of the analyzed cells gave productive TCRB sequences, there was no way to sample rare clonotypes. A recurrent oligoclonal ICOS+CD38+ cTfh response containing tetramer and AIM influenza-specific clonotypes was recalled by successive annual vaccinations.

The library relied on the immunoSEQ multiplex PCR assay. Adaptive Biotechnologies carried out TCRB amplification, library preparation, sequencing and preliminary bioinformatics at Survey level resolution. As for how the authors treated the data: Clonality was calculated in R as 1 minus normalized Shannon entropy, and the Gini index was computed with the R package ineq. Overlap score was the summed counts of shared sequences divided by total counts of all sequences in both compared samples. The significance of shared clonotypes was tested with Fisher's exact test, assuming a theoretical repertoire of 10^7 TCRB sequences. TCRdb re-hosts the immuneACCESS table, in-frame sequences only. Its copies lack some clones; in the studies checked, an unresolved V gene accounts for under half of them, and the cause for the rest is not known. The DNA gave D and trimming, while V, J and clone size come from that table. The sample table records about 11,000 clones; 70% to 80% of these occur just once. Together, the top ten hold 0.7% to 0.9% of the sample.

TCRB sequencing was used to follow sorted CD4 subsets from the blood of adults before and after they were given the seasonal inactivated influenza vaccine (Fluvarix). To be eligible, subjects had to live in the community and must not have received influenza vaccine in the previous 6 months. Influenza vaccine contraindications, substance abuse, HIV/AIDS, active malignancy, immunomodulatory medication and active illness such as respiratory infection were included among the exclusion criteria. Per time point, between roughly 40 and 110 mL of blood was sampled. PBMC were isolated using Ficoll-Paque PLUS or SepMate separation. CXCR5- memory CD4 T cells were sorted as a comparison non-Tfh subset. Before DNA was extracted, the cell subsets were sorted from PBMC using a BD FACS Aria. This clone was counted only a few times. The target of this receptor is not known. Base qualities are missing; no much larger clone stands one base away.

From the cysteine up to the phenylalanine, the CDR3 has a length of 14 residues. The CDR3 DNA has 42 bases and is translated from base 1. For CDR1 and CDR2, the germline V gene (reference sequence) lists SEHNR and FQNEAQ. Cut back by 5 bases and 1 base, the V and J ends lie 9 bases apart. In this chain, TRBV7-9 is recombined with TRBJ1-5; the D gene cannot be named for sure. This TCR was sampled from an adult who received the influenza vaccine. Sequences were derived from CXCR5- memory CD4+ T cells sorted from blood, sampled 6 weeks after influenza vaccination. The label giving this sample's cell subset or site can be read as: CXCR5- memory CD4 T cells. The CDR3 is CASSHDGSNQPQHF. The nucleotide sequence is TGTGCCAGCAGCCACGACGGAAGCAATCAGCCCCAGCATTTT.